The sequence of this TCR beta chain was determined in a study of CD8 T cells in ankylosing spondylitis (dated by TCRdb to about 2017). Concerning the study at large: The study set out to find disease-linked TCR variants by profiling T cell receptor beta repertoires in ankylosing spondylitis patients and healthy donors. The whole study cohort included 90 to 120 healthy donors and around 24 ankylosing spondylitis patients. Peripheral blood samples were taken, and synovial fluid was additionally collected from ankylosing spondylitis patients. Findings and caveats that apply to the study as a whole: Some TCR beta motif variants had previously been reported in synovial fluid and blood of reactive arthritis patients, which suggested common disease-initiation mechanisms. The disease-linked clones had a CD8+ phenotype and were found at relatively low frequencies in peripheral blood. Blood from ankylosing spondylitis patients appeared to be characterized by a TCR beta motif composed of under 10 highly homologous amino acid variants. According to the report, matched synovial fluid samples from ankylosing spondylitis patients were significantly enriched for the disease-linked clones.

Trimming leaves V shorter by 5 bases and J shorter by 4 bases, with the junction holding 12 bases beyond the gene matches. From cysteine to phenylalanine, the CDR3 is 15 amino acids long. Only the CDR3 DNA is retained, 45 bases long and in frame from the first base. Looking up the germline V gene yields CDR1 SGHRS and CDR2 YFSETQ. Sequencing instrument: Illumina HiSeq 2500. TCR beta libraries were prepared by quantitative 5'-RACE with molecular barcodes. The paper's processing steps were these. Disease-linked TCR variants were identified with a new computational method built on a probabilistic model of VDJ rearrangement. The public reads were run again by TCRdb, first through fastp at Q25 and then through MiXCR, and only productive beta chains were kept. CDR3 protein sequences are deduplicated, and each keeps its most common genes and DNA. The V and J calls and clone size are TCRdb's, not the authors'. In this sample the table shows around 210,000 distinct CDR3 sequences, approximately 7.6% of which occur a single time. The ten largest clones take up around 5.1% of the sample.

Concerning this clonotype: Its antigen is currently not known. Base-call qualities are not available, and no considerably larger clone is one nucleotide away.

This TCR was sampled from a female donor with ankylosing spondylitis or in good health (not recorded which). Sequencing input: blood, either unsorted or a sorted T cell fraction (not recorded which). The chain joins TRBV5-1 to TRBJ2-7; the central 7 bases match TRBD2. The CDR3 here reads CASRVREGGQYEQYF. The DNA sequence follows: TGCGCCAGCAGGGTGAGGGAGGGAGGTCAATACGAGCAGTACTTC. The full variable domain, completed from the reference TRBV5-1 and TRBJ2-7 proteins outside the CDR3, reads KAGVTQTPRYLIKTRGQQVTLSCSPISGHRSVSWYQQTPGQGLQFLFEYFSETQRNKGNFPGRFSGRQFSNSRSEMNVSTLELGDSALYLCASRVREGGQYEQYFGPGTRLTVT.